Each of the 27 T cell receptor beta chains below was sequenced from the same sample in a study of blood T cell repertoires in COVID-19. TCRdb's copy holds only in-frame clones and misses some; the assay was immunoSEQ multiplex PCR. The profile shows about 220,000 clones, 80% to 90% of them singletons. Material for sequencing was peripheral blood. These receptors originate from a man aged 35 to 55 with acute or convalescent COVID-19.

CDR3 bases: TGTGCCAGCAGTGAAGGTCAGGGGGAGAATGAAAAACTGTTTTTT. This translates into CASSEGQGENEKLFF. This chain connects TRBV6-1 to TRBJ1-4, with 7 bases matching TRBD1. The junction had 4 bases not matched to a gene; V was cut back by 1 base and J by 5 bases. Germline CDR1 and CDR2: MNHNS and SASEGT. The CDR3 is 15 amino acids.

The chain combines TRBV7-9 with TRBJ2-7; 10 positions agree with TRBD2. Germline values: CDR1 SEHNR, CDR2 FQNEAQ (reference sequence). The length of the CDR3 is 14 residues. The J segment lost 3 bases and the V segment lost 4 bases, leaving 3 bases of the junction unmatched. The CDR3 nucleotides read TGTGCCAGCAGCTCTGGACTAGCGGTCTACGAGCAGTACTTC. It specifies CASSSGLAVYEQYF.

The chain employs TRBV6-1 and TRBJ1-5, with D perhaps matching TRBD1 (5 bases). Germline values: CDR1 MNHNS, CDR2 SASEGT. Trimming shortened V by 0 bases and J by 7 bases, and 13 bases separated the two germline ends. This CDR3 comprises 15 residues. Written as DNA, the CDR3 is TGTGCCAGCAGTGAAGCGCTGGGGGGAGGCCAGCCCCAGCATTTT. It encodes CASSEALGGGQPQHF.

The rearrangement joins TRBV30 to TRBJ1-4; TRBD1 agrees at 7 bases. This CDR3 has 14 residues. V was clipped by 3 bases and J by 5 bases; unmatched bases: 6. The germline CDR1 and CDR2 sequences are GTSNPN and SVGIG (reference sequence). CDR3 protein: CAWRAGTENEKLFF. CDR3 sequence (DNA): TGTGCCTGGAGGGCCGGGACAGAAAATGAAAAACTGTTTTTT.

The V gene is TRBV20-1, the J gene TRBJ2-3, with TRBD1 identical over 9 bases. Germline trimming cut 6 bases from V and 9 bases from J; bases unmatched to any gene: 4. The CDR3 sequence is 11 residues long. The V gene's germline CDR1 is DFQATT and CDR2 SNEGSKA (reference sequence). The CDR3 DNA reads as TGCAGTGCACAGGACAGGGGAACGCAGTATTTT. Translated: CSAQDRGTQYF.

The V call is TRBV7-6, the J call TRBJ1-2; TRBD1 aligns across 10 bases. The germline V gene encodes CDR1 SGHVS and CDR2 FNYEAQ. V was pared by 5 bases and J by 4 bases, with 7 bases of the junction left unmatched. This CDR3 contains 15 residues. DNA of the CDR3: TGTGCCAGCAGCCCCAGGACAGGGGGGACCTATGGCTACACCTTC. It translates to CASSPRTGGTYGYTF.

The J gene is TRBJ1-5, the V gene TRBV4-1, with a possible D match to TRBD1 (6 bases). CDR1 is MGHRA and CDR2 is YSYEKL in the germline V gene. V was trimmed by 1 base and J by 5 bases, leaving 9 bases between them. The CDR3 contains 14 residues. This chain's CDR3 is CASSQGGRDQPQHF. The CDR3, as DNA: TGCGCCAGCAGCCAAGGGGGGCGAGATCAGCCCCAGCATTTT.

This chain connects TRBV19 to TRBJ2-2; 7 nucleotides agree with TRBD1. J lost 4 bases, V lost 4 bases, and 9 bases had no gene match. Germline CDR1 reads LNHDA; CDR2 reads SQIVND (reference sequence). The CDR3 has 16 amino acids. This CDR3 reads CASSTRQGRGTGELFF. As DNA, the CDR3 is TGTGCCAGTAGTACGCGACAGGGTCGAGGCACCGGGGAGCTGTTTTTT.

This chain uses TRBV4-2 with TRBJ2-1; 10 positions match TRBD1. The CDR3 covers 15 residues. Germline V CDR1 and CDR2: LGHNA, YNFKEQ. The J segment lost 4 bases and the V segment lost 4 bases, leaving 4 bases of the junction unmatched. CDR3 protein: CASSLDRGQYNEQFF. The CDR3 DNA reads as TGTGCCAGCAGCCTTGACAGGGGGCAATACAATGAGCAGTTCTTC.

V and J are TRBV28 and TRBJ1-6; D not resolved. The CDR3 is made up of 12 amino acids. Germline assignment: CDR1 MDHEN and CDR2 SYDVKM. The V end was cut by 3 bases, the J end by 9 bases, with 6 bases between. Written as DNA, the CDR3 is TGTGCCAGCAGTTTTGGGAGTTCACCCCTCCACTTT. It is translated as CASSFGSSPLHF.

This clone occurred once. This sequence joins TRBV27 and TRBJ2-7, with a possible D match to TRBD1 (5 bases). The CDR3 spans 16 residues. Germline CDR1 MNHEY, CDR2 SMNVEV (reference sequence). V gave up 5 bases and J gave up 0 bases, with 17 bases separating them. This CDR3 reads CASSTTPHRSSYEQYF. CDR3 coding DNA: TGTGCCAGCAGTACTACCCCCCACAGGTCCTCCTACGAGCAGTACTTC.

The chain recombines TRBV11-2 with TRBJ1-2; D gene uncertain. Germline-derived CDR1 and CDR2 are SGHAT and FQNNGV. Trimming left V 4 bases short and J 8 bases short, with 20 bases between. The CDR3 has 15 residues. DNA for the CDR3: TGTGCCAGCAGCTCGAGAACGGACGGGCGGGTCGGCTACACCTTC. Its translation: CASSSRTDGRVGYTF. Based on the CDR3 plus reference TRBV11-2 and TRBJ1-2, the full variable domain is EAGVAQSPRYKIIEKRQSVAFWCNPISGHATLYWYQQILGQGPKLLIQFQNNGVVDDSQLPKDRFSAERLKGVDSTLKIQPAKLEDSAVYLCASSSRTDGRVGYTFGSGTRLTVV.

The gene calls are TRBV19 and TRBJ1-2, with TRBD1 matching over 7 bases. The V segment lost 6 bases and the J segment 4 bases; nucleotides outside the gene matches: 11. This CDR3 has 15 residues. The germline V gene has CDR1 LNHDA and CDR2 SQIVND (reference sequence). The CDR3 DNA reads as TGTGCCAGTAGGCACAGGGGCATGGGTCGCTATGGCTACACCTTC. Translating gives CASRHRGMGRYGYTF.

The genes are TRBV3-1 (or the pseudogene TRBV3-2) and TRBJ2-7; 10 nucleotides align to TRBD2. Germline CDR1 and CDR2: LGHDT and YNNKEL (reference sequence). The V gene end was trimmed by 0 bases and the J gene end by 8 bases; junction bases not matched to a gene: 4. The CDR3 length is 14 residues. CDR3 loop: CASSQDRTSGKQYF. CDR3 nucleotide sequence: TGTGCCAGCAGCCAAGATAGGACTAGCGGTAAGCAGTACTTC.

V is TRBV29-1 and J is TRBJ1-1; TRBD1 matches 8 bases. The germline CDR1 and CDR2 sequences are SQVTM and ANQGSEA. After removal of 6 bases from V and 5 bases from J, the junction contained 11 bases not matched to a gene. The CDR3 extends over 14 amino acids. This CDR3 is CSVKEQGAWTEAFF. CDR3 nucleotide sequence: TGCAGCGTAAAAGAGCAGGGGGCTTGGACTGAAGCTTTCTTT. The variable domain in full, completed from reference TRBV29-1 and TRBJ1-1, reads SAVISQKPSRDICQRGTSLTIQCQVDSQVTMMFWYRQQPGQSLTLIATANQGSEATYESGFVIDKFPISRPNLTFSTLTVSNMSPEDSSIYLCSVKEQGAWTEAFFGQGTRLTVV.

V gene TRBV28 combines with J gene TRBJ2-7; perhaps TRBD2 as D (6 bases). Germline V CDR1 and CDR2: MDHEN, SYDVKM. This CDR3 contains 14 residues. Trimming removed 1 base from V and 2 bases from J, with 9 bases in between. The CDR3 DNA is TGTGCCAGCAGTTTATCAGCGGGTACCTACGAGCAGTACTTC. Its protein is CASSLSAGTYEQYF.

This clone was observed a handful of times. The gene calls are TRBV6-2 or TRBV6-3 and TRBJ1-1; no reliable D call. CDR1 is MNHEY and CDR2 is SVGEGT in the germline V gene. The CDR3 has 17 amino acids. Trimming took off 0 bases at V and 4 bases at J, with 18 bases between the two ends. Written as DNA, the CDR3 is TGTGCCAGCAGTTACTCCGGGGTCACGGGCCTTTCCACTGAAGCTTTCTTT. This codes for CASSYSGVTGLSTEAFF.

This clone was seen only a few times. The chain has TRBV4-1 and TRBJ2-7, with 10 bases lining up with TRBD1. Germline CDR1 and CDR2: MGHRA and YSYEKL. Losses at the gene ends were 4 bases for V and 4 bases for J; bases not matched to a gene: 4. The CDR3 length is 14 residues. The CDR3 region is CASSLGTGVYEQYF. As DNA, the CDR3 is TGCGCCAGCAGCCTCGGGACAGGGGTGTACGAGCAGTACTTC.

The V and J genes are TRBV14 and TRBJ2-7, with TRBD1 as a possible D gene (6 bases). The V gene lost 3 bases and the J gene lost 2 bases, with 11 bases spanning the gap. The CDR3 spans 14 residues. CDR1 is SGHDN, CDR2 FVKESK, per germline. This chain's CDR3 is CASSHRGSPYEQYF. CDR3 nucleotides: TGTGCCAGCAGCCACAGGGGTAGCCCCTACGAGCAGTACTTC. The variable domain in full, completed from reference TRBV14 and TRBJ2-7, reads EAGVTQFPSHSVIEKGQTVTLRCDPISGHDNLYWYRRVMGKEIKFLLHFVKESKQDESGMPNNRFLAERTGGTYSTLKVQPAELEDSGVYFCASSHRGSPYEQYFGPGTRLTVT.

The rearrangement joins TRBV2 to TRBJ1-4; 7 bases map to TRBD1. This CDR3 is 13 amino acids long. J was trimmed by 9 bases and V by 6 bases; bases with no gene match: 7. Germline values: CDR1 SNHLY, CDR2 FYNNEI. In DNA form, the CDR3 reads TGTGCCAGCAGCGCTACAGGGGAGCAAAAACTGTTTTTT. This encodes CASSATGEQKLFF.

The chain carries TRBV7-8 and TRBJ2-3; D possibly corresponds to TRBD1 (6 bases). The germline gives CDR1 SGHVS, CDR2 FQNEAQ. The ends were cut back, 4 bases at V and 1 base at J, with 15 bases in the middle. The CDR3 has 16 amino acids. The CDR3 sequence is CASSSQGFRGTDTQYF. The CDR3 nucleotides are TGTGCCAGCAGCTCGCAGGGGTTTCGGGGCACAGATACGCAGTATTTT.

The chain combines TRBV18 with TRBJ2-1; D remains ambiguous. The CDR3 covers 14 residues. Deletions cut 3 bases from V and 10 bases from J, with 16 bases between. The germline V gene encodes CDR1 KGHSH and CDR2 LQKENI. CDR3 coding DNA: TGTGCCAGCTCACCTCCCTTAAGCGACGGAGAGCAGTTCTTC. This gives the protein CASSPPLSDGEQFF.

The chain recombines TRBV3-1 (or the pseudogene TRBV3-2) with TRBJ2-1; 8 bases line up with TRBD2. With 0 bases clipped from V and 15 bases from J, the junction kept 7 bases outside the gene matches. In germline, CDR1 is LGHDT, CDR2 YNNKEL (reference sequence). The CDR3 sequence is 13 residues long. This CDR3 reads CASSQDTSGGRFF. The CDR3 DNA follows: TGTGCCAGCAGCCAAGACACTAGCGGAGGTCGGTTCTTC.

Written as DNA, the CDR3 is TGCGCCAGCAGCCAAGATGTGGCAGGGGGCATTGGTAGCACTGAAGCTTTCTTT. As protein: CASSQDVAGGIGSTEAFF. V is TRBV4-1 and J is TRBJ1-1, with TRBD1 identical over 8 bases. The germline CDR1 and CDR2 sequences are MGHRA and YSYEKL. CDR3 size: 18 residues. V was pared by 0 bases and J by 4 bases, with 13 bases of the junction left unmatched.

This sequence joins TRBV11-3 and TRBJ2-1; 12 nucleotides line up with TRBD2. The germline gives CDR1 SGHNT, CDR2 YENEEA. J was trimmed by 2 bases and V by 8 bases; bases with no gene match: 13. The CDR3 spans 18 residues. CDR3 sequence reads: CASSGRAGLAGTYNEQFF. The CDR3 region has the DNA TGTGCCAGCTCGGGACGGGCAGGACTAGCGGGGACCTACAATGAGCAGTTCTTC.

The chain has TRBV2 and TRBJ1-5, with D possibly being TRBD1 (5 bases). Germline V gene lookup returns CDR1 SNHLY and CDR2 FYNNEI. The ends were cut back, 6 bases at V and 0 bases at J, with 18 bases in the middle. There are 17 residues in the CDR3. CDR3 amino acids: CASRVWDGGYSNQPQHF. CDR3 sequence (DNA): TGTGCCAGCAGGGTCTGGGACGGGGGGTATAGCAATCAGCCCCAGCATTTT.

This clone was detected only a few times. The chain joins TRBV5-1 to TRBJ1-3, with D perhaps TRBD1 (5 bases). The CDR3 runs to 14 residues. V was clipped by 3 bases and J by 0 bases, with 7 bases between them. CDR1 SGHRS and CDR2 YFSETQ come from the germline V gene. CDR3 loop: CASSSDNSGNTIYF. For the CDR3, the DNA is TGCGCCAGCAGCTCGGACAACTCTGGAAACACCATATATTTT.